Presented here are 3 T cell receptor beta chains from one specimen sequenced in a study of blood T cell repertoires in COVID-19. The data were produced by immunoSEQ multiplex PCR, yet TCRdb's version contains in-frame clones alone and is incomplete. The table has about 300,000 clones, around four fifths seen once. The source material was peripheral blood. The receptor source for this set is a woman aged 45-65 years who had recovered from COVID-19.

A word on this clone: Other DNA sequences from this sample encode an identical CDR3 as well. The CDR3 region is CASSSAYEQYF. The CDR3 bases are TGTGCCAGCAGCTCGGCCTACGAGCAGTACTTC. The V and J genes are TRBV7-2 and TRBJ2-7; D not resolved. CDR3 length: 11 amino acids. The germline gives CDR1 SGHTA, CDR2 FQGNSA. V lost 4 bases, J lost 2 bases, and 3 bases lay in between.

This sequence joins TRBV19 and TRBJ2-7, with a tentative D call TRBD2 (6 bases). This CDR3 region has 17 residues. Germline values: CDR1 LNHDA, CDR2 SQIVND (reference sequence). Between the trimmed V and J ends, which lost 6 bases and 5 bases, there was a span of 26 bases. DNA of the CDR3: TGTGCCAGTAGGCAAAGCGGAGGGACGGGGGATTGGGACGAGCAGTACTTC. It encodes CASRQSGGTGDWDEQYF.

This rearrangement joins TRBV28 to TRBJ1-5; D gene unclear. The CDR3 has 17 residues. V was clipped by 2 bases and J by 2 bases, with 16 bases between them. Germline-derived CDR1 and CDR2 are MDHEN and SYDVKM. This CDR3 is CASSLLDSNRGNQPQHF. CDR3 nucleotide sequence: TGTGCCAGCAGTTTACTGGACTCCAATAGGGGCAATCAGCCCCAGCATTTT.